This T cell receptor (beta chain) is drawn from a study of control samples from healthy donors and cancer patients. Using immunoSEQ multiplex PCR, the repertoire was profiled, and TCRdb retains in-frame clones only, with some absent. The repertoire consists of about 100,000 clones, with about 90% occurring once and the leading ten covering 2% to 3%. The CDR3 runs 15 residues. This clonotype was sampled from a young woman in good health. Sequenced material: blood. V is TRBV21-1 and J is TRBJ1-5; the table's D call TRBD1 went unverified against the DNA. TRBV21-1 is a pseudogene locus. The CDR3 nucleotides are TGTGCCAGCAGCAACGGGACAGGGCATAATCAGCCCCAGCATTTT. This translates into CASSNGTGHNQPQHF.